These 29 T cell receptor beta chains came from one sample sequenced in a study of beta chain features in type 1 diabetes. What was sequenced were expressed TCRB transcripts, since all of the isolated RNA had been reverse transcribed. TCRdb keeps only in-frame clones here, not all; method: immunoSEQ multiplex PCR. Of 500,000 to 700,000 clones in the sample, around 15% are singletons; the top ten hold about 0.086%. Sequencing was performed on naive CD4+ T cells from blood. The source of these receptors is a man between 18 and 35 years old in good health.

This sequence joins TRBV28 and TRBJ1-1; 7 bases are a match to TRBD1. Trimming removed 5 bases from V and 7 bases from J; junction bases left unmatched: 7. Germline assignment: CDR1 MDHEN and CDR2 SYDVKM. The CDR3 runs 13 residues. For the CDR3, the DNA is TGTGCCAGCAGTCTGACAGGGTTTGGTGAAGCTTTCTTT. This encodes CASSLTGFGEAFF. Complete variable domain (other parts from reference TRBV28 and TRBJ1-1): DVKVTQSSRYLVKRTGEKVFLECVQDMDHENMFWYRQDPGLGLRLIYFSYDVKMKEKGDIPEGYSVSREKKERFSLILESASTNQTSMYLCASSLTGFGEAFFGQGTRLTVV.

The chain is built from TRBV4-1 and TRBJ1-2; weak D call: TRBD1 (5 bases). V was trimmed by 4 bases and J by 9 bases, leaving 15 bases between them. Germline V gene data show CDR1 as MGHRA and CDR2 as YSYEKL. CDR3 length: 13 residues. The CDR3 region has the DNA TGCGCCAGCAGCCCGACAGCGGGGCGTAGCTACACCTTC. Amino acids: CASSPTAGRSYTF.

The table lists this clone with a count of one. V usage is TRBV6-5 and J usage is TRBJ2-7; TRBD1 might be the D (6 bases). The CDR3 consists of 13 residues. Per germline, CDR1 MNHEY and CDR2 SVGAGI. Trimming took off 0 bases at V and 13 bases at J, with 16 bases between the two ends. The CDR3 DNA reads as TGTGCCAGCAGTTACTCCGGCAGGGGACGGCAATACTTC. Residues: CASSYSGRGRQYF.

This clone was picked up a small number of times. The V gene is TRBV14, the J gene TRBJ1-1; no clear D gene. The germline gives CDR1 SGHDN, CDR2 FVKESK. With 6 bases removed from V and 1 base from J, the gap between germline ends came to 18 bases. This CDR3 comprises 16 residues. CDR3 nucleotides: TGTGCCAGCAGTCCCGTAAGGGCGGAGGAGAACACTGAAGCTTTCTTT. The encoded protein is CASSPVRAEENTEAFF.

The chain has TRBV28 and TRBJ2-1; TRBD2 matches 11 bases. The length of the CDR3 is 14 residues. CDR1 and CDR2 from the germline V gene are MDHEN and SYDVKM. V shed 8 bases and J 6 bases; nucleotides not matched to a gene: 6. As DNA, the CDR3 is TGTGCCAGCCGACTAGCGGGACGAGTCAATGAGCAGTTCTTC. It yields the protein CASRLAGRVNEQFF.

The gene calls are TRBV19 and TRBJ2-7, with 10 bases fitting TRBD1. The CDR3 contains 11 residues. CDR1 and CDR2 (germline): LNHDA, SQIVND (reference sequence). The V segment lost 8 bases and the J segment 6 bases; nucleotides outside the gene matches: 1. As DNA, the CDR3 is TGTGCCAGTCGGACAGGGGGCGAGCAGTACTTC. It translates to CASRTGGEQYF. The whole variable domain, filled in from reference TRBV19 and TRBJ2-7, reads DGGITQSPKYLFRKEGQNVTLSCEQNLNHDAMYWYRQDPGQGLRLIYYSQIVNDFQKGDIAEGYSVSREKKESFPLTVTSAQKNPTAFYLCASRTGGEQYFGPGTRLTVT.

The table lists this clone with a few counts. The chain carries TRBV18 and TRBJ2-7; D is unclear. Germline V CDR1 and CDR2: KGHSH, LQKENI. This CDR3 comprises 15 residues. With 2 bases removed from V and 3 bases from J, the gap between germline ends came to 14 bases. The CDR3 DNA follows: TGTGCCAGCTCACCAGGCTATGCAGGAGACTACGAGCAGTACTTC. Protein sequence: CASSPGYAGDYEQYF.

A few counts support this clone. The genes are TRBV7-2 and TRBJ1-5; 9 positions agree with TRBD1. The germline V gene has CDR1 SGHTA and CDR2 FQGNSA. Trimming at V came to 5 bases and at J to 0 bases, leaving 5 bases not matched to a gene. The CDR3 contains 16 residues. The CDR3 loop reads CASSLGQGNSNQPQHF. DNA for the CDR3: TGTGCCAGCAGCCTAGGACAGGGGAATAGCAATCAGCCCCAGCATTTT.

This clone was detected a few times. The gene calls are TRBV7-9 and TRBJ1-5; 9 bases fit TRBD1. This CDR3 comprises 15 residues. The V gene's germline CDR1 is SEHNR and CDR2 FQNEAQ (reference sequence). V lost 1 base, J lost 7 bases, and 5 bases stayed unmatched. This chain's CDR3 is CASSLEGTGSQPQHF. The CDR3, as DNA: TGTGCCAGCAGCTTAGAAGGGACAGGGAGCCAGCCCCAGCATTTT.

This clone was found a few times. J is TRBJ2-7 and V is TRBV19; 9 nucleotides line up with TRBD2. V gave up 5 bases and J gave up 0 bases; unmatched junction bases: 8. The CDR3 totals 16 residues. Germline values: CDR1 LNHDA, CDR2 SQIVND (reference sequence). The CDR3 region is CASSPDSGSTSYEQYF. The CDR3 DNA reads TGTGCCAGTAGTCCCGATAGCGGGAGTACCTCCTACGAGCAGTACTTC.

This chain joins TRBV27 and TRBJ1-5; unclear D gene. This CDR3 has 13 amino acids. Germline V gene sequence: CDR1 MNHEY, CDR2 SMNVEV (reference sequence). With 3 bases removed from V and 2 bases from J, the gap between germline ends came to 5 bases. The CDR3 here is CASSFHGNQPQHF. CDR3 coding DNA: TGTGCCAGCAGTTTCCATGGCAATCAGCCCCAGCATTTT.

J is TRBJ1-5 and V is TRBV7-8; 7 bases are a match to TRBD1. Germline V gene data show CDR1 as SGHVS and CDR2 as FQNEAQ. The trim removed 2 bases at V and 5 bases at J, leaving 6 bases unmatched. The CDR3 runs to 15 residues. The CDR3 protein is CASSLTGQTYQPQHF. In DNA form, the CDR3 reads TGTGCCAGCAGCTTAACGGGACAGACCTATCAGCCCCAGCATTTT.

The chain recombines TRBV11-2 with TRBJ1-5, with D possibly TRBD1 on 6 matching bases. The CDR3 spans 14 residues. The V gene lost 3 bases and the J gene lost 3 bases, with 9 bases spanning the gap. Germline V CDR1 and CDR2: SGHAT, FQNNGV. CDR3 DNA sequence: TGTGCCAGCAGCTTGGGACATTTCAATCAGCCCCAGCATTTT. The encoded protein is CASSLGHFNQPQHF. The full variable domain, with the rest looked up from reference TRBV11-2 and TRBJ1-5, is EAGVAQSPRYKIIEKRQSVAFWCNPISGHATLYWYQQILGQGPKLLIQFQNNGVVDDSQLPKDRFSAERLKGVDSTLKIQPAKLEDSAVYLCASSLGHFNQPQHFGDGTRLSIL.

The chain combines TRBV29-1 with TRBJ1-2; D call uncertain. Germline V gives CDR1 SQVTM, CDR2 ANQGSEA. Trimming stripped 4 bases from V and 8 bases from J, with 11 bases between. The CDR3 has 11 amino acids. CDR3 sequence reads: CSVGGSEGYTF. CDR3 bases: TGCAGCGTTGGAGGGTCGGAGGGCTACACCTTC.

The V and J genes are TRBV7-9 and TRBJ1-1; 7 positions agree with TRBD1. Germline CDR1 reads SEHNR; CDR2 reads FQNEAQ (reference sequence). This CDR3 is built from 15 residues. Trimming cost V 1 base and J 2 bases; bases outside gene matches: 4. CDR3 in amino acids: CASSLVRQGNTEAFF. Written as DNA, the CDR3 is TGTGCCAGCAGCTTAGTTCGACAGGGAAACACTGAAGCTTTCTTT.

The gene calls are TRBV7-2 and TRBJ1-5; D not certain. Trimming stripped 4 bases from V and 6 bases from J, with 10 bases between. The CDR3 sequence is 13 residues long. Germline CDR1 and CDR2: SGHTA and FQGNSA. Here the CDR3 reads CASSYHKGQPQHF. Written as DNA, the CDR3 is TGTGCCAGCAGCTACCATAAGGGTCAGCCCCAGCATTTT.

This clone was seen only a few times. As DNA, the CDR3 is TGTGCCAGCAGTCCTCGTGAGACCCAGTACTTC. Its translation: CASSPRETQYF. This chain joins TRBV6-6 and TRBJ2-5; D is unresolved. CDR1 is MNHNY and CDR2 is SVGAGI in the germline V gene (reference sequence). Trimming removed 5 bases at V and 5 bases at J, with 6 bases between. The CDR3 has 11 amino acids.

A few counts support this clone. J is TRBJ1-1 and V is TRBV5-1; no clear D gene. Germline-derived CDR1 and CDR2 are SGHRS and YFSETQ. The CDR3 consists of 15 residues. Trimming took 0 bases from V and 5 from J, leaving 14 bases between them. This chain's CDR3 is CASSLDSGRRTEAFF. CDR3 nucleotide sequence: TGCGCCAGCAGCTTGGACTCCGGGAGGAGGACTGAAGCTTTCTTT.

This clone was observed a few times. The chain links TRBV7-7 to TRBJ2-1, with TRBD2 matching over 8 bases. V shed 5 bases and J 6 bases; nucleotides not matched to a gene: 12. This CDR3 region has 16 residues. Germline V gene sequence: CDR1 SSHAT, CDR2 FNYEAQ (reference sequence). DNA for the CDR3: TGTGCCAGCAGCACCTCGGGACTAGTTAGTTCCAATGAGCAGTTCTTC. This gives the protein CASSTSGLVSSNEQFF.

About this clone itself: The identical CDR3 is also encoded by other nucleotide sequences in the sample. The rearrangement uses TRBV27 and TRBJ1-1; D gene uncertain. The ends were cut back, 5 bases at V and 4 bases at J, with 8 bases in the middle. Germline CDR1 and CDR2: MNHEY and SMNVEV (reference sequence). This CDR3 is built from 12 residues. CDR3 sequence: CASSRWGTEAFF. In DNA, the CDR3 is TGTGCCAGCAGTCGTTGGGGCACTGAAGCTTTCTTT.

The chain combines TRBV29-1 with TRBJ2-5, with 7 bases aligning to TRBD2. CDR3 size: 13 residues. CDR1 is SQVTM, CDR2 ANQGSEA, per germline. With 4 bases clipped from V and 5 bases from J, the junction kept 7 bases outside the gene matches. The CDR3 DNA reads TGCAGCGTTGCTCGGCAGGGAGGGGAGACCCAGTACTTC. It specifies CSVARQGGETQYF.

This clone was seen only a few times. The rearrangement joins TRBV28 to TRBJ1-2; 10 positions match TRBD1. This CDR3 comprises 18 residues. Germline V gene lookup returns CDR1 MDHEN and CDR2 SYDVKM. The junction had 20 bases not matched to a gene; V was cut back by 6 bases and J by 7 bases. The CDR3 protein is CASSSFPFLTGGEGGYTF. CDR3 coding DNA: TGTGCCAGCAGCTCATTTCCCTTCTTGACAGGGGGCGAGGGTGGCTACACCTTC.

The chain has TRBV28 and TRBJ2-2; D is possibly TRBD1 (5 bases). Germline CDR1 reads MDHEN; CDR2 reads SYDVKM. Trimming took off 3 bases at V and 2 bases at J, with 10 bases between the two ends. The CDR3 extends over 15 amino acids. In DNA, the CDR3 is TGTGCCAGCAGTTTTTCCAGGGCTAACACCGGGGAGCTGTTTTTT. This sequence encodes CASSFSRANTGELFF.

This clone was counted a few times. The rearrangement links TRBV9 to TRBJ1-2; D remains ambiguous. This CDR3 is 14 amino acids long. CDR1 is SGDLS and CDR2 is YYNGEE in the germline V gene. V was cut by 3 bases and J by 4 bases, with 13 bases left in between. This CDR3 is CASSDRHPTYGYTF. CDR3 nucleotides: TGTGCCAGCAGCGATAGACACCCAACCTATGGCTACACCTTC.

This clone was seen more than once but under ten times. The chain combines TRBV2 with TRBJ1-2; 7 bases map to TRBD1. CDR3 length: 14 residues. J lost 2 bases, V lost 4 bases, and 4 bases had no gene match. Germline CDR1 reads SNHLY; CDR2 reads FYNNEI. The CDR3 region is CASSVTGANYGYTF. The CDR3, as DNA: TGTGCCAGCAGTGTTACAGGGGCAAACTATGGCTACACCTTC.

This chain connects TRBV19 to TRBJ2-1; a weak D match, TRBD2 (5 bases). The CDR3 runs 14 residues. The ends were cut back, 5 bases at V and 5 bases at J, with 13 bases in the middle. The germline CDR1 and CDR2 sequences are LNHDA and SQIVND (reference sequence). CDR3 nucleotide sequence: TGTGCCAGTAGTCCGGGGTGGGGTGACAATGAGCAGTTCTTC. Encoded protein: CASSPGWGDNEQFF.

The chain is built from TRBV5-6 and TRBJ2-3; the D call may be TRBD1 or TRBD2 (6 bases each). CDR1 and CDR2 from the germline V gene are SGHDT and YYEEEE. The V and J ends lost 0 bases and 2 bases respectively, with 13 bases between them. The CDR3 is made up of 16 amino acids. CDR3 in amino acids: CASSLDRGRSTDTQYF. In DNA form, the CDR3 reads TGTGCCAGCAGCTTGGATCGGGGGCGCTCCACAGATACGCAGTATTTT.

This clone was observed a handful of times. This chain links TRBV5-6 with TRBJ2-3; D remains ambiguous. The CDR3 length is 15 residues. Germline V CDR1 and CDR2: SGHDT, YYEEEE. V dropped 0 bases and J dropped 2 bases, with 10 bases sitting between them. CDR3 sequence (DNA): TGTGCCAGCAGCTTGGTCACAGCTAACACAGATACGCAGTATTTT. Translated: CASSLVTANTDTQYF.

The chain has TRBV7-2 and TRBJ1-1; TRBD1 agrees at 7 bases. V dropped 4 bases and J dropped 4; count of bases not matched to a gene: 12. CDR1 SGHTA and CDR2 FQGNSA come from the germline V gene. The CDR3 sequence is 16 residues long. CDR3 sequence: CASSYPGLTGSTEAFF. DNA for the CDR3: TGTGCCAGCAGCTACCCGGGCCTGACAGGGTCCACTGAAGCTTTCTTT. Based on the CDR3 plus reference TRBV7-2 and TRBJ1-1, the full variable domain is GAGVSQSPSNKVTEKGKDVELRCDPISGHTALYWYRQSLGQGLEFLIYFQGNSAPDKSGLPSDRFSAERTGGSVSTLTIQRTQQEDSAVYLCASSYPGLTGSTEAFFGQGTRLTVV.